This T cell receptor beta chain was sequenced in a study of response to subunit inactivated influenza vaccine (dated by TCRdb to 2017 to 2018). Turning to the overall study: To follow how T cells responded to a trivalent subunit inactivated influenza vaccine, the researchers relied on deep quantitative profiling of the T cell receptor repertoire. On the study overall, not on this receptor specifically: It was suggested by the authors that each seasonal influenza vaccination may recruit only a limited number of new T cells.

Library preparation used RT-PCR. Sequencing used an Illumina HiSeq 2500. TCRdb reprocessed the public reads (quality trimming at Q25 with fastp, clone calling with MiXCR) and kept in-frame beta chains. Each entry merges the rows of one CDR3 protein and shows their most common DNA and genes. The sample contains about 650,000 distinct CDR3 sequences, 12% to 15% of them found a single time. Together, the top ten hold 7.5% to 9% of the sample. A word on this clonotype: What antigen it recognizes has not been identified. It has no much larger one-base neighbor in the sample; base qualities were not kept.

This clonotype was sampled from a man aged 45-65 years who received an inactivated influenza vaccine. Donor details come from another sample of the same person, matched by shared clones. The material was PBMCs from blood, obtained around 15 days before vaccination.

The encoded CDR3 is CSARSGDLGITGELFF. In nucleotides, the sequence is TGCAGTGCTAGATCCGGGGACCTAGGAATCACCGGGGAGCTGTTTTTT. This sequence uses TRBV20-1 and TRBJ2-2; the D gene is possibly TRBD1 or TRBD2, each agreeing over 5 bases. V sheds 2 bases and J sheds 4 bases, leaving 17 bases between their ends. Taken from the germline V gene (reference sequence), the CDR1 and CDR2 loops are DFQATT and SNEGSKA. The CDR3, from cysteine to phenylalanine, totals 16 residues. The entry retains the CDR3 DNA only, 48 bases that are in frame from base 1.